Many counts were recorded for the clone carrying this T cell receptor (beta chain). The CDR3 sequence is 16 residues long. V dropped 2 bases and J dropped 2; count of bases not matched to a gene: 7. Germline values: CDR1 LGHDT, CDR2 YNNKEL (reference sequence). The study recruited people aged 18 to 89 years across about two dozen US areas. This sample is drawn from a study of blood T cell repertoires in COVID-19. Study summary: Collection of acute and convalescent COVID-19 samples took place in the United States, Italy and Spain.

Per the original methods: The authors estimated nucleated cell counts from reference gene primer amplification. Sequenced by immunoSEQ multiplex PCR; TCRdb stores in-frame clones only, minus some. V, J and clone size are those of that table, while D and trimming were read from the DNA. Of some 240,000 clones in the sample, about 88% are singletons; the top ten hold about 6.9%. The J gene is TRBJ1-2, the V gene TRBV3-1 (or the pseudogene TRBV3-2); 8 bases align to TRBD1. This clonotype was obtained from a woman aged 45-59 years who had been exposed to COVID-19. Sequencing was performed on PBMCs or T cells enriched from blood (not recorded which). The CDR3 nucleotides read TGTGCCAGCAGCCAATCAGGGGGCACCGGGAACTATGGCTACACCTTC. Amino acids: CASSQSGGTGNYGYTF.